The entry below gives a single T cell receptor beta chain sequence along with its context. The target antigen is unknown. The data belong to a study of T cell responses to AZD1222 COVID-19 vaccine. Produced via immunoSEQ multiplex PCR; TCRdb's table is partial and in-frame only. The sample consists of some 110,000 clones, about 92% of them appearing once. The study, taken as a whole, reports: Variant regions that are unmutated are reportedly the target of nearly half of spike-specific TCRs. Repertoire sampling happened only post peak T cell response. It should be noted that donors were predominantly white British and more often female, and clonal diversity was possibly underestimated.

This receptor was obtained from an adult in good health. This sample comprised peripheral blood, obtained on day 0 of AZD1222 vaccination.

CDR3 in amino acids: CASSYLQDPYSNQPQHF. DNA for the CDR3: TGTGCCAGCAGTTACTTACAGGATCCCTATAGCAATCAGCCCCAGCATTTT. The chain combines TRBV28 with TRBJ1-5; D may be TRBD1 (5 bases). The V gene lost 4 bases and the J gene lost 0 bases, with 16 bases spanning the gap. The CDR3 is 17 residues long. Germline CDR1 and CDR2: MDHEN and SYDVKM.